The sequence of this TCR beta chain was determined in a study of T-cell memory formation after mild COVID-19. TCRdb recomputed calls from the 5' RACE reads with MiXCR, one row per CDR3 protein. The sample has hundreds of thousands of distinct CDR3 sequences; about 17% are singletons. Sequenced: PBMCs or a T cell subset sorted from them (not recorded which). The TCR comes from a man younger than 35 who had mild COVID-19 (a few samples of this study predate the infection). Cell type and time point are not known.

The CDR3 reads CASSVTSGTDTGELFF. Written as DNA, the CDR3 is TGTGCCAGCAGCGTGACTAGCGGGACTGACACCGGGGAGCTGTTTTTT. The chain recombines TRBV7-8 with TRBJ2-2; 11 bases are a match to TRBD2. Per germline, CDR1 SGHVS and CDR2 FQNEAQ. Unmatched junction bases numbered 5, after V lost 5 bases and J lost 3 bases. CDR3 length: 16 residues.